This T cell receptor beta chain was sequenced for a study of T cell repertoires in cytomegalovirus infection. Each CDR3 protein is one row after TCRdb ran MiXCR on the reads. The repertoire has approximately 290,000 distinct CDR3 sequences, about 23% of them found once; the top ten carry around 14%. This CDR3 contains 18 residues. Trimming left V 0 bases short and J 0 bases short, with 12 bases between. CDR1 and CDR2 (germline): LNHDA, SQIVND (reference sequence). Sequencing was done on a sample of PBMCs. The clonotype originates from a human donor in good health (CMV status not recorded). Some clones in this sample may be carry-over from other donors' samples. The V and J genes are TRBV19 and TRBJ2-6, with D possibly being TRBD1 (6 bases). The CDR3 sequence is CASSIDRGTLSGANVLTF. CDR3 bases: TGTGCCAGTAGTATAGATAGGGGGACACTCTCTGGGGCCAACGTCCTGACTTTC.